This T cell receptor beta chain was obtained from a study of long-term antiretroviral therapy in people with HIV. CDR3 length: 13 amino acids. In germline, CDR1 is MNHEY, CDR2 SMNVEV (reference sequence). V was pared by 3 bases and J by 5 bases, with 8 bases between. Comments on this clone: What it binds is not known.

Sequencing used immunoSEQ v3.0 at survey level. Data came from immunoSEQ multiplex PCR; TCRdb stores just in-frame clones and leaves some out. The sample has 25,000 to 35,000 clones, roughly 84% seen once. Study outcomes and limitations: CDR3 lengths in HIV samples spanned a narrower range than controls. Post-treatment diversity went higher with ART but stayed below transplant donor controls.

The chain recombines TRBV27 with TRBJ1-5; D remains unclear. This TCR came from a man between 18 and 35 years old with HIV. Sequencing used unsorted PBMCs, obtained 0.4 years after starting antiretroviral therapy. CDR3 residues: CASSFRSHQPQHF. CDR3 coding DNA: TGTGCCAGCAGTTTTCGCAGTCATCAGCCCCAGCATTTT.